This T cell receptor beta chain was found in a study of blood T cell repertoires in COVID-19. V was trimmed by 6 bases and J by 5 bases, leaving 17 bases between them. Germline CDR1 MNHEY, CDR2 SVGAGI. The CDR3 totals 15 residues. Some clones are missing from TCRdb's copy, which holds only in-frame ones; the method was immunoSEQ multiplex PCR. This sample has about 140,000 clones; about 86% occur once, and the top ten carry 3.5% to 4.5%. The sequence derives from an older woman with acute or convalescent COVID-19. V gene TRBV6-5 combines with J gene TRBJ2-1; D might be TRBD2 (6 bases). Sequencing was done on a sample of peripheral blood. CDR3 DNA: TGTGCCAGCAGCCCCGGGGGTATGGGGAACAATGAGCAGTTCTTC. This sequence encodes CASSPGGMGNNEQFF.